This is a list of T cell receptor beta chains from one sample in a study of cytotoxic CD8 clonotypes in ibrutinib-treated CLL. The assay was immunoSEQ multiplex PCR, and TCRdb's table has in-frame clones only and misses some. Of approximately 340,000 clones listed, roughly two thirds are singletons. The sample was PBMCs, taken after 36 months of ibrutinib treatment. All receptors come from a human donor with chronic lymphocytic leukemia. CDR3s include the opening cysteine and the closing phenylalanine or tryptophan. A D gene is named only where the DNA matches it firmly. Clone size is shown for a subset of rows, as once, few, many or a class of expanded clone.

TGCGCCAGCAGCCAAGACGAACTAGCGGGGGGACAGAAGTCTTCTAGCACAGATACGCAGTATTTT	CASSQDELAGGQKSSSTDTQYF	NA	TRBD2	TRBV4-1	TRBJ2-3
TGTGCCAGCAGGACCCGGGATACGCAGTATTTT	CASRTRDTQYF	NA	NA	TRBV6-5	TRBJ2-3
TGTGCCAGCAGCTTAGGGCCAGGAGTAACAGATACGCAGTATTTT	CASSLGPGVTDTQYF	NA	NA	TRBV11-2	TRBJ2-3
TGTGCCAGCAGTGCCCTACAGGGGGCTGTAAGCAATCAGCCCCAGCATTTT	CASSALQGAVSNQPQHF	NA	TRBD1	TRBV27	TRBJ1-5
TGCGCCAGCAGCTATCTGACCCGAGCTTCCTACAATGAGCAGTTCTTC	CASSYLTRASYNEQFF	once	NA	TRBV5-1	TRBJ2-1
TGCGCCAGCAGCGAAGGACAGGGCCTCGGGGGCATTCAGTACTTC	CASSEGQGLGGIQYF	few	TRBD1	TRBV4-1	TRBJ2-4
TGCGCCAGCAGCTTGAAGGTGTCCGAACCCTACGAGCAGTACTTC	CASSLKVSEPYEQYF	NA	NA	TRBV5-1	TRBJ2-7
TGCGCCAGCAGCCAAGGAGACGGGATAGGCGAGACCCAGTACTTC	CASSQGDGIGETQYF	NA	NA	TRBV4-3	TRBJ2-5
TGTGCCAGCAAGCCTAGGTGGGAGGAAGAGACCCAGTACTTC	CASKPRWEEETQYF	NA	NA	TRBV6-5	TRBJ2-5
TGTGCCATCAGTGAGTCCTGGGGGTACAGCTACGAGCAGTACTTC	CAISESWGYSYEQYF	few	NA	TRBV10-3	TRBJ2-7
TGTGCTAGTGGTTTGGTGGGGACACAGCGCCGCTACGAGCAGTACTTC	CASGLVGTQRRYEQYF	NA	NA	TRBV12-5	TRBJ2-7
TGCGCCAGCAGCCAAGATTTAGGGGGTAACTATGGCTACACCTTC	CASSQDLGGNYGYTF	few	NA	TRBV4-3	TRBJ1-2
TGTGCCAGCAGCTTACGAGAGGACAGGGTTAATGAAAAACTGTTTTTT	CASSLREDRVNEKLFF	few	TRBD1	TRBV7-2	TRBJ1-4
TGCGCCAGCAGCCAAGATTTTGCAGGGAAGGGGATCTCCTACGAGCAGTACTTC	CASSQDFAGKGISYEQYF	NA	NA	TRBV4-1	TRBJ2-7
TGTGCCAGCAGTCCGACAGGGAACACTGAAGCTTTCTTT	CASSPTGNTEAFF	NA	NA	TRBV7-8	TRBJ1-1
TGTGCCAGCAGCTTAGAGGACAGGGGCGGGGAGACCCAGTACTTC	CASSLEDRGGETQYF	NA	TRBD1	TRBV7-6	TRBJ2-5
TGTGCCAGCAGCTTGGGTTGGGGCGGCGGCAATCAGCCCCAGCATTTT	CASSLGWGGGNQPQHF	NA	NA	TRBV5-6	TRBJ1-5
TGTGCCAGCAGCCCCCCCGAGTGGGGGAAGGGGGCTCCCTGGTACAATGAGCAGTTCTTC	CASSPPEWGKGAPWYNEQFF	NA	TRBD1	TRBV9	TRBJ2-1
TGTGCCAGCAGTGACCCCGGGGAGTCGGAGCAGTACTTC	CASSDPGESEQYF	NA	NA	TRBV6-1	TRBJ2-7
TGTGCCAGCAGTAGGGGACAGAACACCGGGGAGCTGTTTTTT	CASSRGQNTGELFF	NA	NA	TRBV27	TRBJ2-2
TGCGCCAGCATGGGACAGGGACGGCATGAAAAACTGTTTTTT	CASMGQGRHEKLFF	NA	TRBD1	TRBV10-2	TRBJ1-4
TGTGCCAGTAGTAGTGGGAGGGAGACCCAGTACTTC	CASSSGRETQYF	few	NA	TRBV19	TRBJ2-5
TGTGCCAGCAGCGTAGCCGACACCAACTATGGCTACACCTTC	CASSVADTNYGYTF	few	NA	TRBV9	TRBJ1-2
TGTGCCAGCAGTGAGTTCCCGACTCTCAATCGGTTCTTC	CASSEFPTLNRFF	NA	NA	TRBV2	TRBJ2-1
TGCGCCAGCAGTGTGGAGTACGGTTCACCCCTCCACTTT	CASSVEYGSPLHF	NA	NA	TRBV10-1	TRBJ1-6
TGTGCCAGCAGCTTAGTAGGGGGGAACACTGAAGCTTTCTTT	CASSLVGGNTEAFF	NA	NA	TRBV7-2	TRBJ1-1
TGTGCCAGCCGAGACAGGGAATCCCACACCGGGGAGCTGTTTTTT	CASRDRESHTGELFF	NA	TRBD1	TRBV9	TRBJ2-2
TGTGCCAGCTCATCAAGACAGTGGCCCCCTGGAAACACCATATATTTT	CASSSRQWPPGNTIYF	NA	NA	TRBV18	TRBJ1-3
TGTGCCAGCTCACTGACCCTGGTAGTAGCGGGGTCCGAGACCCAGTACTTC	CASSLTLVVAGSETQYF	NA	TRBD2	TRBV18	TRBJ2-5
TGTGCCAGCAGCCCCGGGTGGCGGGAGCGGAGCTCCTACGAGCAGTACTTC	CASSPGWRERSSYEQYF	NA	TRBD2	TRBV28	TRBJ2-7
TGTGCCAGCAGTGTTCTCCCCGGGACTAGCGGGGGATCCCAAGAGACCCAGTACTTC	CASSVLPGTSGGSQETQYF	NA	TRBD2	TRBV6-1	TRBJ2-5
TGTGCCAGCAGTGATAGGCCCTATGGCTACACCTTC	CASSDRPYGYTF	NA	NA	TRBV6-1	TRBJ1-2
TGTGCAGGAGGGGGGCGAGTTTTTTTTCAGCCCCAGCATTTT	CAGGGRVFFQPQHF	NA	NA	TRBV19	TRBJ1-5
TGTGCCAGCGGACTAGCACACTACGAGCAGTACTTC	CASGLAHYEQYF	NA	TRBD2	TRBV28	TRBJ2-7
TGTGCCAGCCAAAGAAGTCTAGCCAAAGATACGCAGTATTTT	CASQRSLAKDTQYF	NA	NA	TRBV6-1	TRBJ2-3
TGTGCCAGCAGCCCGGGACAGGGCTTTTACGAGCAGTACTTC	CASSPGQGFYEQYF	few	TRBD1	TRBV27	TRBJ2-7
TGTGCCAGCAGTTTATGGCTAGCGAGTGAGCAGTTCTTC	CASSLWLASEQFF	once	NA	TRBV27	TRBJ2-1
TGTGCCAGCAGCCCGGGCGGGACAGTATTAAGTCAGCCCCAGCATTTT	CASSPGGTVLSQPQHF	few	TRBD1	TRBV9	TRBJ1-5
TGTGCCAGCAGCGTCCGGGACAGGGGAAACACCATATATTTT	CASSVRDRGNTIYF	NA	TRBD1	TRBV9	TRBJ1-3
TGTGCCATTCAGGGGTTTGCCTACGAGCAGTACTTC	CAIQGFAYEQYF	NA	NA	TRBV10-3	TRBJ2-7
TGTGCCAGCAGCCGCAGGGGGATAGGAGAGCAGTACTTC	CASSRRGIGEQYF	once	TRBD1	TRBV7-2	TRBJ2-7